The 7 T cell receptor beta chains in this list originate from one sample, sequenced in a study of T cells in women clearing cervical HPV infection. Data came from immunoSEQ multiplex PCR; TCRdb stores just in-frame clones and leaves some out. The sample has about 46,000 clones, and its top ten clones hold 35%. The specimen sequenced was blood buffy coat. The receptors derive from a woman between 18 and 70 years old with a cervical HPV16 infection that either progressed to CIN3+ or cleared (not recorded which).

This CDR3 is CASSFRLEAGSTDTQYF. CDR3 DNA, as far as it was read: TGTGCCAGCAGCTTCCGCCTTGAGGCGGGAAGCACAGATACG. The rearrangement joins TRBV13 to TRBJ2-3, with D perhaps TRBD2 (6 bases). The CDR3 extends 3 residues past the end of the read, so its final part is completed from the germline J gene. The germline V gene encodes CDR1 PRHDT and CDR2 FYEKMQ (reference sequence). The CDR3 runs to 17 residues. V was shortened by 3 bases and J by 0 bases, with 16 bases between the two germline ends.

On this clone: The sequenced fragment ends 3 residues before the CDR3 boundary, so the rest is inferred from the germline J gene. This sequence joins TRBV5-6 and TRBJ1-1, with 11 bases that match TRBD1. CDR3 size: 15 residues. V lost 2 bases to trimming and J lost 1 base; unmatched junction nucleotides: 1. Germline CDR1 and CDR2: SGHDT and YYEEEE. The covered CDR3 bases are TGTGCCAGCAGCTTCGGACAGGGGGCGAACACTGAA. Amino acids: CASSFGQGANTE. The whole CDR3 protein is CASSFGQGANTEAFF. Complete variable domain (other parts from reference TRBV5-6 and TRBJ1-1): DAGVTQSPTHLIKTRGQQVTLRCSPKSGHDTVSWYQQALGQGPQFIFQYYEEEERQRGNFPDRFSGHQFPNYSSELNVNALLLGDSALYLCASSFGQGANTEAFFGQGTRLTVV.

As regards this clone: The read stops 3 residues short of the end of the CDR3; the missing end is completed from the germline J gene. V usage is TRBV7-9 and J usage is TRBJ1-1; a possible D gene is TRBD1 (5 bases). This CDR3 comprises 13 residues. Germline V gene data show CDR1 as SEHNR and CDR2 as FQNEAQ (reference sequence). The V end lost 5 bases, the J end lost 4 bases, and 11 bases lay between the germline ends. CDR3: CASSRGGGTEAFF. The sequenced part of the CDR3 DNA is TGTGCCAGCAGCCGAGGCGGGGGCACTGAA.

In regard to this clone: Coverage ceases 3 residues before the CDR3 finishes, and the germline J gene fills in the end. The rearrangement links TRBV7-2 to TRBJ1-5; possibly TRBD1 for D (5 bases). Germline V lookup: CDR1 SGHTA, CDR2 FQGNSA. This CDR3 has 13 amino acids. Deletions cut 5 bases from V and 6 bases from J, with 11 bases between. The sequenced part of the CDR3 DNA is TGTGCCAGCAGCCTTCAGGGTGGTCAGCCC. As protein: CASSLQGGQP. The CDR3 reads in full as CASSLQGGQPQHF.

The sequenced CDR3 bases are TGTGCCAGCAGATATACAGGGGATATGGATGGT. Residues: CASRYTGDMDG. The complete CDR3 reads CASRYTGDMDGQYF. The gene calls are TRBV7-9 and TRBJ2-4, with TRBD1 identical over 7 bases. Read sequence stops 3 residues before the CDR3 end, and the germline J gene provides the missing end. The CDR3 is 14 residues long. CDR1 SEHNR and CDR2 FQNEAQ come from the germline V gene (reference sequence).

A note on this clone: The read ends 3 residues early relative to the CDR3; the germline J gene fills the gap. The rearrangement links TRBV18 to TRBJ2-3, with 13 bases lining up with TRBD2. The CDR3 has 16 residues. V shed 8 bases, J shed 0 bases, and the junction held 5 bases outside the gene matches. Germline lookup yields CDR1 KGHSH and CDR2 LQKENI. The sequenced part of the CDR3 DNA is TGTGCCAGCACGGGGACTAGCGGGATTAGCACAGATACG. Its protein is CASTGTSGISTDT. The complete CDR3 reads CASTGTSGISTDTQYF.

Of note for this clone: The observed sequence ends 3 residues before the CDR3 terminus, with the missing tail filled in from the germline J gene. V and J are TRBV5-1 and TRBJ2-3; TRBD2 is a possible D gene (5 bases). The CDR3 covers 15 residues. V dropped 9 bases and J dropped 2 bases, with 19 bases sitting between them. Per germline, CDR1 SGHRS and CDR2 YFSETQ. The part of the CDR3 DNA that was read is TGCGCCACCAACCCCTATACCGGGGACACAGATACG. This codes for CATNPYTGDTDT. In full, the CDR3 is CATNPYTGDTDTQYF.